This entry lists 8 T cell receptor beta chains sequenced from one sample in a study of cytomegalovirus exposure and HLA in healthy donors. 13 Jbeta primers and 60 Vbeta primers were used for the PCR. Measured with immunoSEQ multiplex PCR; TCRdb has only the in-frame clones, and not every one. Here the sample spans around 140,000 clones, 75% to 90% being singletons. Material: PBMCs. Source of these receptors: a man aged 40-55 years in good health and CMV-seronegative.

The CDR3 is CASNKRATDTQYF. In DNA, the CDR3 is TGTGCCAGCAATAAGAGAGCCACAGATACGCAGTATTTT. The J gene is TRBJ2-3, the V gene TRBV6-5; D unclear. The V end was cut by 7 bases, the J end by 2 bases, with 10 bases between. The CDR3 length is 13 residues. The germline CDR1 and CDR2 sequences are MNHEY and SVGAGI.

CDR3 DNA: TGTGCCAGCAGTCGGGGCCGGGGGAGGAGCTCTGGAAACACCATATATTTT. This gives the protein CASSRGRGRSSGNTIYF. The chain joins TRBV7-9 to TRBJ1-3; D is possibly TRBD1 (5 bases). Looked up from germline, CDR1 is SEHNR and CDR2 is FQNEAQ (reference sequence). The germline V and J ends were trimmed by 6 bases and 0 bases, with 18 bases remaining between them. This CDR3 has 17 amino acids.

The V and J genes are TRBV6-6 and TRBJ2-7; TRBD2 agrees at 9 bases. CDR1 is MNHNY and CDR2 is SVGAGI in the germline V gene (reference sequence). CDR3 length: 13 amino acids. Losses at the gene ends were 8 bases for V and 2 bases for J; bases not matched to a gene: 4. The CDR3 DNA reads TGTGCCAGCCGTACTAGCGGGCCCTACGAGCAGTACTTC. It yields the protein CASRTSGPYEQYF.

The chain uses TRBV27 and TRBJ2-2, with 11 bases lining up with TRBD2. Germline V gene sequence: CDR1 MNHEY, CDR2 SMNVEV (reference sequence). This CDR3 has 15 residues. V gave up 6 bases and J gave up 5 bases; unmatched junction bases: 5. The CDR3 DNA reads as TGTGCCAGCAGCTTAGCGGGGGGGCAGACCGGGGAGCTGTTTTTT. Amino acid sequence: CASSLAGGQTGELFF.

Only one count was recorded for this clone. This chain connects TRBV23-1 to TRBJ2-5; TRBD1 matches 7 bases. TRBV23-1 is recorded as an ORF, its role being uncertain. Trimming took 2 bases from V and 4 from J; bases not matched to a gene: 13. The length of the CDR3 is 17 residues. CDR3 region: CASSQRARQGDIETQYF. The DNA for the CDR3 is TGCGCCAGCAGTCAACGGGCGCGACAGGGTGATATAGAGACCCAGTACTTC.

In its sample, this clone was seen once. The genes are TRBV6-6 and TRBJ1-4; maybe TRBD1 (6 bases). The ends were cut back, 2 bases at V and 5 bases at J, with 15 bases in the middle. CDR3 length: 16 residues. The germline CDR1 and CDR2 sequences are MNHNY and SVGAGI (reference sequence). CDR3 DNA sequence: TGTGCCAGCAGTTACACCACGGGACACTTAAATGAAAAACTGTTTTTT. Translating gives CASSYTTGHLNEKLFF.

V and J are TRBV4-1 and TRBJ2-7; D is possibly TRBD1 (6 bases). Germline-derived CDR1 and CDR2 are MGHRA and YSYEKL. This CDR3 is 18 amino acids long. Trimming stripped 1 base from V and 0 bases from J, with 19 bases between. The CDR3 region has the DNA TGCGCCAGCAGCCAAGGTCCCTTCGACAGGACGAGCTCCTACGAGCAGTACTTC. This encodes CASSQGPFDRTSSYEQYF.

A remark on this clone: Since no conserved phenylalanine or tryptophan closes the CDR3, a read error is the likely cause. The chain employs TRBV19 and TRBJ1-2; 10 bases map to TRBD1. The CDR3 has 12 amino acids. After removal of 8 bases from V and 5 bases from J, the junction contained 2 bases not matched to a gene. The germline V gene has CDR1 LNHDA and CDR2 SQIVND (reference sequence). The CDR3 protein is CASSDRGYGYTS. In DNA form, the CDR3 reads TGTGCCAGTTCGGACAGGGGGTATGGCTACACCTCC.